The 29 T cell receptor beta chains presented below share a single source sample, sequenced in a study of beta chain features in type 1 diabetes. Study observations and caveats: Type 1 diabetes patients had TCRB CDR3s that were shorter (moderately but significantly so) in all four CD4+ subsets.

The sequenced template was cDNA made from the entire isolated RNA. Method: immunoSEQ multiplex PCR; TCRdb's copy keeps in-frame clones and lacks some. The sample holds around 140,000 clones, approximately 9% seen once. The antigens for these receptors are not known. Sequenced sample: central memory CD4+ T cells from blood. The receptors were sampled from a young man with type 1 diabetes.

This clone was recorded many times. The chain couples TRBV10-3 to TRBJ1-2, with 9 bases aligning to TRBD1. Losses at the gene ends were 2 bases for V and 6 bases for J; bases not matched to a gene: 4. The CDR3 loop spans 14 amino acids. Germline V lookup: CDR1 ENHRY, CDR2 SYGVKD. Written as DNA, the CDR3 is TGTGCCATCAGTGAGGAAACAGGGGGCCATGGCTACACCTTC. The encoded protein is CAISEETGGHGYTF.

The table lists this clone with a few counts. The gene calls are TRBV5-1 and TRBJ2-5, with D perhaps TRBD1 (5 bases). This CDR3 has 14 amino acids. Germline lookup yields CDR1 SGHRS and CDR2 YFSETQ. The V end lost 1 base, the J end lost 2 bases, and 9 bases lay between the germline ends. The DNA for the CDR3 is TGCGCCAGCAGCTTGTTGACAGCTCAAGAGACCCAGTACTTC. It is translated as CASSLLTAQETQYF.

This chain joins TRBV9 and TRBJ1-3; maybe TRBD1 (6 bases). Trimming shortened V by 4 bases and J by 2 bases, and 13 bases separated the two germline ends. Germline assignment: CDR1 SGDLS and CDR2 YYNGEE. The CDR3 loop spans 15 amino acids. The CDR3 DNA sequence: TGTGCCAGCAGCCAAGGGGGTGCGGCTGGAAACACCATATATTTT. The encoded protein is CASSQGGAAGNTIYF. Full variable domain (missing parts from reference TRBV9 and TRBJ1-3): DSGVTQTPKHLITATGQRVTLRCSPRSGDLSVYWYQQSLDQGLQFLIQYYNGEERAKGNILERFSAQQFPDLHSELNLSSLELGDSALYFCASSQGGAAGNTIYFGEGSWLTVV.

The chain couples TRBV5-1 to TRBJ2-3, with D possibly TRBD1 on 5 matching bases. The V gene lost 0 bases and the J gene lost 6 bases, with 8 bases spanning the gap. The CDR3 has 13 residues. CDR1 is SGHRS, CDR2 YFSETQ, per germline. CDR3 coding DNA: TGCGCCAGCAGCTTGGAAAGGGGTGATACGCAGTATTTT. Protein: CASSLERGDTQYF.

The sample holds many counts of this clone. Other DNA sequences in the sample encode the same CDR3. The chain uses TRBV7-9 and TRBJ2-6; D ambiguous. The CDR3 is 15 residues long. The V end was cut by 4 bases, the J end by 1 base, with 8 bases between. Germline V CDR1 and CDR2: SEHNR, FQNEAQ (reference sequence). CDR3 coding DNA: TGTGCCAGCAGCTCCACGGGTTCTGGGGCCAACGTCCTGACTTTC. Amino acids: CASSSTGSGANVLTF.

This chain uses TRBV15 with TRBJ1-2, with 8 bases matching TRBD1. Germline-derived CDR1 and CDR2 are LNHNV and YYDKDF (reference sequence). With 1 base clipped from V and 4 bases from J, the junction kept 11 bases outside the gene matches. The CDR3 consists of 17 residues. This CDR3 reads CATSRGGSGGASYGYTF. The CDR3 DNA sequence: TGTGCCACCAGCAGAGGGGGCTCAGGGGGCGCAAGCTATGGCTACACCTTC. Combining the CDR3 with reference TRBV15 and TRBJ1-2 gives the whole variable domain DAMVIQNPRYQVTQFGKPVTLSCSQTLNHNVMYWYQQKSSQAPKLLFHYYDKDFNNEADTPDNFQSRRPNTSFCFLDIRSPGLGDTAMYLCATSRGGSGGASYGYTFGSGTRLTVV.

This clone turned up a few times. The chain is built from TRBV5-1 and TRBJ1-2; 7 bases match TRBD1. This CDR3 has 14 residues. V shed 8 bases and J 3 bases; nucleotides not matched to a gene: 10. The germline CDR1 and CDR2 sequences are SGHRS and YFSETQ. The CDR3 here is CASRTGSIDYGYTF. CDR3 in DNA: TGCGCCAGTCGGACAGGTTCCATAGACTATGGCTACACCTTC.

The chain recombines TRBV30 with TRBJ1-6; tentatively, D is TRBD1 (6 bases). The V and J ends lost 4 bases and 8 bases respectively, with 12 bases between them. CDR1 is GTSNPN, CDR2 SVGIG, per germline (reference sequence). This CDR3 spans 13 amino acids. The CDR3 DNA reads TGTGCCTGGACGGGACAAACGGATTCACCCCTCCACTTT. Residues: CAWTGQTDSPLHF.

This clone was seen repeatedly, ten times or more. This chain joins TRBV11-2 and TRBJ2-3; the D is unclear. This CDR3 spans 13 amino acids. From germline, CDR1 is SGHAT and CDR2 FQNNGV. Trimming cost V 1 base and J 6 bases, with 8 bases left between them. Here the CDR3 reads CASSLARRDTQYF. CDR3 coding DNA: TGTGCCAGCAGCTTAGCGCGCAGGGATACGCAGTATTTT.

This clone was counted between two and nine times. The genes are TRBV28 and TRBJ2-2; TRBD1 agrees at 7 bases. CDR3 length equals 15 residues. The V segment lost 0 bases and the J segment 4 bases; nucleotides outside the gene matches: 2. Looked up from germline, CDR1 is MDHEN and CDR2 is SYDVKM. The CDR3 region has the DNA TGTGCCAGCAGTTTATGGGACAGGCTCACCGGGGAGCTGTTTTTT. Translating it yields CASSLWDRLTGELFF. Together with reference TRBV28 and TRBJ2-2, the CDR3 gives the full variable domain: DVKVTQSSRYLVKRTGEKVFLECVQDMDHENMFWYRQDPGLGLRLIYFSYDVKMKEKGDIPEGYSVSREKKERFSLILESASTNQTSMYLCASSLWDRLTGELFFGEGSRLTVL.

CDR3 sequence (DNA): TGTGCCAGCAGCCGCGGAGGATACGAGCAGTACTTC. Amino acid sequence: CASSRGGYEQYF. The chain uses TRBV5-6 and TRBJ2-7; maybe TRBD2 (5 bases). The CDR3 covers 12 residues. Germline V gives CDR1 SGHDT, CDR2 YYEEEE. Between the trimmed V and J ends, which lost 4 bases and 4 bases, there was a span of 9 bases.

This clone was found a few times. The chain carries TRBV5-1 and TRBJ2-7; TRBD2 might be the D (5 bases). The length of the CDR3 is 14 residues. Germline CDR1 SGHRS, CDR2 YFSETQ. Trimming pared 2 bases from V and 5 bases from J, leaving 14 bases between. The CDR3 reads CASSLNSGSDEQYF. The CDR3 coding sequence is TGCGCCAGCAGCTTAAACTCTGGGAGCGACGAGCAGTACTTC.

A few counts support this clone. This chain uses TRBV5-1 with TRBJ2-1; 8 bases line up with TRBD1. CDR1 is SGHRS and CDR2 is YFSETQ in the germline V gene. The ends lost 2 bases at V and 4 bases at J; junction bases unmatched: 11. The CDR3 is 17 residues long. CDR3 DNA sequence: TGCGCCAGCAGCTTAGGAGGTAGACAGGGGAATTACAATGAGCAGTTCTTC. Residues: CASSLGGRQGNYNEQFF. The variable domain in full, with the rest retrieved from reference TRBV5-1 and TRBJ2-1, is KAGVTQTPRYLIKTRGQQVTLSCSPISGHRSVSWYQQTPGQGLQFLFEYFSETQRNKGNFPGRFSGRQFSNSRSEMNVSTLELGDSALYLCASSLGGRQGNYNEQFFGPGTRLTVL.

The chain has TRBV30 and TRBJ1-2; TRBD1 aligns across 9 bases. CDR3 length: 14 residues. From germline, CDR1 is GTSNPN and CDR2 SVGIG (reference sequence). With V trimmed by 1 base and J by 8 bases, 8 bases remained unmatched. CDR3 loop: CAWSGTGGAEGYTF. The CDR3 DNA is TGTGCCTGGAGTGGAACAGGGGGCGCGGAAGGCTACACCTTC.

In this sample, this clone turned up many times. The chain has TRBV4-3 and TRBJ1-6, with D unclear. This CDR3 contains 15 residues. V was trimmed by 1 base and J by 7 bases, leaving 11 bases between them. Looked up from germline, CDR1 is LGHNA and CDR2 is YSLEER. The CDR3 bases are TGCGCCAGCAGCCAAGTACGCGATAACAATTCACCCCTCCACTTT. Its translation: CASSQVRDNNSPLHF.

The rearrangement links TRBV7-2 to TRBJ2-7; 7 bases agree with TRBD1. CDR1 SGHTA and CDR2 FQGNSA come from the germline V gene. The V and J ends lost 0 bases and 2 bases, in that order; junction bases with no gene match: 4. The CDR3 sequence is 15 residues long. DNA for the CDR3: TGTGCCAGCAGCTTAGCGGGACAGACTACCTACGAGCAGTACTTC. Translating it yields CASSLAGQTTYEQYF.

The chain carries TRBV5-4 and TRBJ2-1; 9 bases map to TRBD2. This CDR3 spans 16 amino acids. Germline assignment: CDR1 SGHNT and CDR2 YYREEE (reference sequence). V lost 0 bases, J lost 2 bases, and 3 bases stayed unmatched. The CDR3 bases are TGTGCCAGCAGCTTGGGAGCGGGGGGCACCTACAATGAGCAGTTCTTC. This gives the protein CASSLGAGGTYNEQFF.

In its sample, this clone was seen a few times. The gene calls are TRBV28 and TRBJ2-7; TRBD2 aligns across 7 bases. V lost 6 bases and J lost 1; bases outside the gene matches: 9. In germline, CDR1 is MDHEN, CDR2 SYDVKM. CDR3 size: 15 residues. CDR3 DNA: TGTGCCAGCAGCCCTATCTCGGGGGGATCCTACGAGCAGTACTTC. Amino acids: CASSPISGGSYEQYF.

The CDR3 DNA reads as TGTGCCAGCTCACCCACGAGTCGTGAAAAACTGTTTTTT. It encodes CASSPTSREKLFF. The chain links TRBV18 to TRBJ1-4; D is ambiguous. Germline CDR1 and CDR2: KGHSH and LQKENI. Deletions cut 3 bases from V and 7 bases from J, with 9 bases between. This CDR3 is 13 amino acids long.

This clone was found a few times. J is TRBJ2-5 and V is TRBV19; 7 positions agree with TRBD2. The length of the CDR3 is 13 residues. CDR1 is LNHDA, CDR2 SQIVND, per germline (reference sequence). The V and J ends lost 6 bases and 5 bases, in that order; junction bases with no gene match: 6. CDR3 protein: CASSSGDGETQYF. As DNA, the CDR3 is TGTGCCAGTAGCAGCGGGGACGGGGAGACCCAGTACTTC. The full variable domain, with the rest looked up from reference TRBV19 and TRBJ2-5, is DGGITQSPKYLFRKEGQNVTLSCEQNLNHDAMYWYRQDPGQGLRLIYYSQIVNDFQKGDIAEGYSVSREKKESFPLTVTSAQKNPTAFYLCASSSGDGETQYFGPGTRLLVL.

This clone was seen more than once but under ten times. The chain is built from TRBV6-5 and TRBJ1-6; D uncertain. CDR1 and CDR2 from the germline V gene are MNHEY and SVGAGI. This CDR3 region has 13 residues. With 4 bases removed from V and 9 bases from J, the gap between germline ends came to 10 bases. The CDR3 reads CASSSARSSPLHF. The DNA for the CDR3 is TGTGCCAGCAGTTCGGCCCGGAGTTCACCCCTCCACTTT.

Only a few counts were recorded for this clone. The chain couples TRBV28 to TRBJ2-5, with 7 bases that match TRBD1. The germline V gene has CDR1 MDHEN and CDR2 SYDVKM. Unmatched junction bases numbered 7, after V lost 5 bases and J lost 4 bases. This CDR3 has 14 amino acids. CDR3 DNA: TGTGCCAGCAGTCGACAGGGTAGTTCAGAGACCCAGTACTTC. This translates into CASSRQGSSETQYF.

This clone was found a few times. The V gene is TRBV7-9, the J gene TRBJ2-1; 7 nucleotides match TRBD2. This CDR3 comprises 13 residues. V gave up 1 base and J gave up 8 bases; unmatched junction bases: 2. Germline loops: CDR1 SEHNR, CDR2 FQNEAQ (reference sequence). As DNA, the CDR3 is TGTGCCAGCAGCTTAGATGCGGGGGATGAGCAGTTCTTC. It is translated as CASSLDAGDEQFF.

This chain connects TRBV27 to TRBJ2-7; tentatively, D is TRBD2 (6 bases). Trimming cost V 0 bases and J 4 bases, with 16 bases left between them. CDR3 length equals 16 residues. Germline CDR1 reads MNHEY; CDR2 reads SMNVEV (reference sequence). The CDR3, as DNA: TGTGCCAGCAGTTTATCGAGACTTCCTGCGGGGTACGAGCAGTACTTC. This translates into CASSLSRLPAGYEQYF.

This clone was counted only a few times. The chain recombines TRBV6-6 with TRBJ1-5; D remains ambiguous. Trimming left V 3 bases short and J 2 bases short, with 11 bases between. Germline V gives CDR1 MNHNY, CDR2 SVGAGI (reference sequence). This CDR3 has 15 residues. The CDR3 DNA follows: TGTGCCAGCAGTTATTGGGGAGACGGCAATCAGCCCCAGCATTTT. Encoded protein: CASSYWGDGNQPQHF.

The V gene is TRBV5-1, the J gene TRBJ2-2, with a possible D match to TRBD2 (5 bases). Per the germline V gene, CDR1 is SGHRS and CDR2 is YFSETQ. V dropped 10 bases and J dropped 1 base, with 23 bases sitting between them. This CDR3 region has 17 residues. CDR3 sequence: CACHRAPSRGNTGELFF. The CDR3 nucleotides read TGCGCCTGCCATCGGGCGCCCTCCCGGGGGAACACCGGGGAGCTGTTTTTT.

This clone has just a few counts. This chain joins TRBV4-3 and TRBJ2-3; D might be TRBD2 (5 bases). V lost 1 base and J lost 8, with 10 bases in between. The CDR3 is made up of 13 amino acids. The germline V gene has CDR1 LGHNA and CDR2 YSLEER. Here the CDR3 reads CASSQGRAGTQYF. The CDR3 DNA reads TGCGCCAGCAGCCAAGGAAGGGCGGGTACGCAGTATTTT.

The rearrangement joins TRBV9 to TRBJ2-3; maybe TRBD2 (7 bases). This CDR3 contains 17 residues. Trimming left V 2 bases short and J 2 bases short, with 18 bases between. In germline, CDR1 is SGDLS, CDR2 YYNGEE. DNA for the CDR3: TGTGCCAGCAGCGTCCCGAGGGGGGGTTTGGTCACAGATACGCAGTATTTT. It yields the protein CASSVPRGGLVTDTQYF. Full variable domain (outside the CDR3, taken from reference TRBV9 and TRBJ2-3): DSGVTQTPKHLITATGQRVTLRCSPRSGDLSVYWYQQSLDQGLQFLIQYYNGEERAKGNILERFSAQQFPDLHSELNLSSLELGDSALYFCASSVPRGGLVTDTQYFGPGTRLTVL.

The genes are TRBV6-5 and TRBJ2-5; 9 nucleotides line up with TRBD2. The CDR3 totals 16 residues. With V trimmed by 2 bases and J by 4 bases, 8 bases remained unmatched. CDR1 is MNHEY and CDR2 is SVGAGI in the germline V gene. The DNA of the CDR3 is TGTGCCAGCAGTTACAGGCTGGCGGGGGGGCTAGAGACCCAGTACTTC. Encoded protein: CASSYRLAGGLETQYF.